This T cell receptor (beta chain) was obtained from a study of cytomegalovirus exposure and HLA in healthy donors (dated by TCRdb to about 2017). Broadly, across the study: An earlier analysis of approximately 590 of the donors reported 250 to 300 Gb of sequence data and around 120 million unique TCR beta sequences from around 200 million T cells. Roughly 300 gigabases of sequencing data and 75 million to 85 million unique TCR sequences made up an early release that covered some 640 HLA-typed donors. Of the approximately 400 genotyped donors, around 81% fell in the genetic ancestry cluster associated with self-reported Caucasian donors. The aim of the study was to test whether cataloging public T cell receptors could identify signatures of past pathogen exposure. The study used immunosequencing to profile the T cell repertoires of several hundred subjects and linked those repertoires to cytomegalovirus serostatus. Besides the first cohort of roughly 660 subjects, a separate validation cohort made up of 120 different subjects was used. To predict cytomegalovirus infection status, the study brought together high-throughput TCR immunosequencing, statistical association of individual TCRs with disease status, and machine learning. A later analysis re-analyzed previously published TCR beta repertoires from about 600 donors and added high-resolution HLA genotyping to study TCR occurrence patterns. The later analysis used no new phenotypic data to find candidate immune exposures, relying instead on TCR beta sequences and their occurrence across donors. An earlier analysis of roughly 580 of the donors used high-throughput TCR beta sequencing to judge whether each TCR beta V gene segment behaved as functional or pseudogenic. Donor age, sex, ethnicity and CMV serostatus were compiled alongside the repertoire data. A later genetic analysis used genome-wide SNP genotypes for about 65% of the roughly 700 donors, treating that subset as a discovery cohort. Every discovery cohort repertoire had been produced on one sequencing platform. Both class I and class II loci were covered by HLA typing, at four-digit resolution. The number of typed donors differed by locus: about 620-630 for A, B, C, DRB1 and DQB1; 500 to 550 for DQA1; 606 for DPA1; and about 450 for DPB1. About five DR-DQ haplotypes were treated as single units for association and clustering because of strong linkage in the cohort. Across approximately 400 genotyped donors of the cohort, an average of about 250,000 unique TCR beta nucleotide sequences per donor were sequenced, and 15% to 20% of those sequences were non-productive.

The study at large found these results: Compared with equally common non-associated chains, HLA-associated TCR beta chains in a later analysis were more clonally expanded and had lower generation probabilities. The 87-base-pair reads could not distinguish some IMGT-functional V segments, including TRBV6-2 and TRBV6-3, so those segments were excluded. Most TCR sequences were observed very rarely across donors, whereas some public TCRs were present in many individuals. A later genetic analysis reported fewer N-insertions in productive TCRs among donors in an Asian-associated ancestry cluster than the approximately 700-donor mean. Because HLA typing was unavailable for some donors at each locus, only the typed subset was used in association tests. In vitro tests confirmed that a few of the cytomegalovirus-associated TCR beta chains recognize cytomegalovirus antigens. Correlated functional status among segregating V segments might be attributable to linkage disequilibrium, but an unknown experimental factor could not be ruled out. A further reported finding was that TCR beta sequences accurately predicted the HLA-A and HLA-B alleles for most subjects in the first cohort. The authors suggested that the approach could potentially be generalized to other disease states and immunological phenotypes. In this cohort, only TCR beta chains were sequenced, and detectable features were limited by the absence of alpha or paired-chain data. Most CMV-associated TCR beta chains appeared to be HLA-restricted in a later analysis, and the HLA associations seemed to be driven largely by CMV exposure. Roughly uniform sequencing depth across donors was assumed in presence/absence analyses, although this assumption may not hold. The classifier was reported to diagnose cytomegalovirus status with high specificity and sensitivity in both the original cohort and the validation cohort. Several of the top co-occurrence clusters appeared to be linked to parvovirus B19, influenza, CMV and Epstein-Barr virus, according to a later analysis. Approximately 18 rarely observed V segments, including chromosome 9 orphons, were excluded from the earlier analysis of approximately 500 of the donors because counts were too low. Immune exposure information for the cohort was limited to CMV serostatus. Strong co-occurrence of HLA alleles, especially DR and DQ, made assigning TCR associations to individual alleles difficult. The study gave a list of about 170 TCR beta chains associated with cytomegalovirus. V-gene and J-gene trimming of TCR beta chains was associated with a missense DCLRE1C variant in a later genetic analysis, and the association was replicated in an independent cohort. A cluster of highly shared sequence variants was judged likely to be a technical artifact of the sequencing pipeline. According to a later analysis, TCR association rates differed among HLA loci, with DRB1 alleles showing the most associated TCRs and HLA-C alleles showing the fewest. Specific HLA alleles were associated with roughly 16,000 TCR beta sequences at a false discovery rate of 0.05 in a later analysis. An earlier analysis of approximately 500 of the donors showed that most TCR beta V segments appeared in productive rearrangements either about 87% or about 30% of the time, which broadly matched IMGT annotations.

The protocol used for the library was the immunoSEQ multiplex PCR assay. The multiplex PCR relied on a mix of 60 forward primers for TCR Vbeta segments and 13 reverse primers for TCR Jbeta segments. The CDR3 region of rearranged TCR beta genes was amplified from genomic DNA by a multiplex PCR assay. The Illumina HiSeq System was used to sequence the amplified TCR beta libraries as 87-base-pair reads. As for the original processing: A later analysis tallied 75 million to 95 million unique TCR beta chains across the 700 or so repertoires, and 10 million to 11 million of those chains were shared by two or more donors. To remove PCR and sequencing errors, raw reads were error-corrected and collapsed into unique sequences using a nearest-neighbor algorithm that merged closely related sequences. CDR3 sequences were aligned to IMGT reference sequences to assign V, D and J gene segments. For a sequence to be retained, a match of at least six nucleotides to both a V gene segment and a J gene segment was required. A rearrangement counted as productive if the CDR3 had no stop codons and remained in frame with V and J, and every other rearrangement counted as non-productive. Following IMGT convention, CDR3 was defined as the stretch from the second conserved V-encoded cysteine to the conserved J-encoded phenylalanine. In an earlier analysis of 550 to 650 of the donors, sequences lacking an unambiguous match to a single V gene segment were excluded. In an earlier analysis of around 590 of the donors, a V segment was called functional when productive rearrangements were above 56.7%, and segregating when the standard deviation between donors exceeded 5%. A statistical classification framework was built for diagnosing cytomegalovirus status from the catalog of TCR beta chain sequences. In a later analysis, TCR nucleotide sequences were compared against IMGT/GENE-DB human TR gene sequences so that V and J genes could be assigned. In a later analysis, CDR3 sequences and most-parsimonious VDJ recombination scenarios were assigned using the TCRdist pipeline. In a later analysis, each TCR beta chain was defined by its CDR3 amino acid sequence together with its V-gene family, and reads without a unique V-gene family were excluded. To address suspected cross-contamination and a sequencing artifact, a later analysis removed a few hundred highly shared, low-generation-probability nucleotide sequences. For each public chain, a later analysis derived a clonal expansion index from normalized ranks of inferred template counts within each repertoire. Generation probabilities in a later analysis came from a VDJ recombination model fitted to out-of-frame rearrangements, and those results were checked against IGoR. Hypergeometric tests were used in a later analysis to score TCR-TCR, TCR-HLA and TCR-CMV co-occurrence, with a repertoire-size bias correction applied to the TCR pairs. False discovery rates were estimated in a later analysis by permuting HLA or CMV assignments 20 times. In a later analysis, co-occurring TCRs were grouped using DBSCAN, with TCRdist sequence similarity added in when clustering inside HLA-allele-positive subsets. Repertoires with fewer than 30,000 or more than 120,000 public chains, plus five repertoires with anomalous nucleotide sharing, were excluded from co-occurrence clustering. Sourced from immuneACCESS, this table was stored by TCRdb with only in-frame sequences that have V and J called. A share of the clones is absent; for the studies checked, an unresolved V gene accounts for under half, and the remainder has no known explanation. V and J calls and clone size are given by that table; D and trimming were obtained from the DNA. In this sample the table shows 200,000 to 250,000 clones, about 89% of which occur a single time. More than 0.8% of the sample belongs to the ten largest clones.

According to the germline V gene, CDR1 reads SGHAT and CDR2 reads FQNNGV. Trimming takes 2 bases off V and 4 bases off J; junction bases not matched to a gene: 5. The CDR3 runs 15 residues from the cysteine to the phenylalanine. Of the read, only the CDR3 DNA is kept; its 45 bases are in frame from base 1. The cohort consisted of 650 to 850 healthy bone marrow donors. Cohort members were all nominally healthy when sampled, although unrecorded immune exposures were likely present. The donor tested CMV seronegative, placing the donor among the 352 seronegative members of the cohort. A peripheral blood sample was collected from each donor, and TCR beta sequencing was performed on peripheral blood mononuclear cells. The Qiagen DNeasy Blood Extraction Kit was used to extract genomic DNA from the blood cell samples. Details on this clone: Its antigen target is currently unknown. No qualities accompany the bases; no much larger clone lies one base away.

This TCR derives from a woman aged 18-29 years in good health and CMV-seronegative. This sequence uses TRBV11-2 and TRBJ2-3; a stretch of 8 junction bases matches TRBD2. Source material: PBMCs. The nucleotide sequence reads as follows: TGTGCCAGCAGCTTACTAGCGGGTGGGGCAGATACGCAGTATTTT. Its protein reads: CASSLLAGGADTQYF.